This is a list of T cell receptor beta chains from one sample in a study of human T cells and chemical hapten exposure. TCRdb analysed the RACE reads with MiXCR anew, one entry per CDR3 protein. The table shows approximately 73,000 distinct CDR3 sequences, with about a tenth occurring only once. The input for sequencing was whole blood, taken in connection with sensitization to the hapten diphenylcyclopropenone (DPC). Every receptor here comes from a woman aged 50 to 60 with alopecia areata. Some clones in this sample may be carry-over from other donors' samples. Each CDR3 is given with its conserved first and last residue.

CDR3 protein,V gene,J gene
CASSYSALEDTQYF,TRBV6-6,TRBJ2-3
CASSFHRGSESGSRSNEQFF,TRBV12-3/TRBV12-4,TRBJ2-1
CASGSPGPLAGQETQYF,TRBV6-1,TRBJ2-5
CASSPGGGYEQYF,TRBV7-8,TRBJ2-7
CASSQEPAAAFF,TRBV3-1,TRBJ1-1
CASSDQGLRTDTQYF,TRBV6-4,TRBJ2-3
CASKSGSAGYEQYF,TRBV6-6,TRBJ2-7
CASRGADRTYNEQFF,TRBV12-2,TRBJ2-1
CASSLSSGSGSYEQYF,TRBV7-3,TRBJ2-7
CASSPGPGRPETQYF,TRBV18,TRBJ2-5
CASSLGLAAPYEQYF,TRBV11-2,TRBJ2-7
CSTGTGGRNTQYF,TRBV29-1,TRBJ2-3
CATSLGRDQPQHF,TRBV15,TRBJ1-5
CASSQDSNTGELFF,TRBV4-3,TRBJ2-2
CSVVSPEAFF,TRBV29-1,TRBJ1-1
CASSSGLASNNEQFF,TRBV11-2,TRBJ2-1
CSARVQGSGANVLTF,TRBV20-1,TRBJ2-6
CSVETFGSLLGGADTQYF,TRBV29-1,TRBJ2-3
CASSLVLGLAGEDTQYF,TRBV12-3/TRBV12-4,TRBJ2-3
CASSSAGLNYGYTF,TRBV18,TRBJ1-2
CASSSLQGAEAFF,TRBV7-3,TRBJ1-1
CASSWNRQLNTEAFF,TRBV6-5,TRBJ1-1